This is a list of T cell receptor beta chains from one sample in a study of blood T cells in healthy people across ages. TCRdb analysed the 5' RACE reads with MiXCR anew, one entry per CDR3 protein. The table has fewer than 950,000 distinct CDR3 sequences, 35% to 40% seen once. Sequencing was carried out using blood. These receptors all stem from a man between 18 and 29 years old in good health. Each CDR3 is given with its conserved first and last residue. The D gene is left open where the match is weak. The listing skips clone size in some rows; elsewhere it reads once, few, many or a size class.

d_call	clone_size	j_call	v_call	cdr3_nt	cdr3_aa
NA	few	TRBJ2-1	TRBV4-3	TGCGCCAGCAGCCAAGACTCGGCCGAGTACAATGAGCAGTTCTTC	CASSQDSAEYNEQFF
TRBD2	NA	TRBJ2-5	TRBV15	TGTGCCACCAGGGGGACTAGCGGGGGGGAAGAGACCCAGTACTTC	CATRGTSGGEETQYF
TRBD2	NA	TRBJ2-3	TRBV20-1	TGCAGTGCCAGGGAGACTAGCGGACCCAGCACAGATACGCAGTATTTT	CSARETSGPSTDTQYF
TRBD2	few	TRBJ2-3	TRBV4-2	TGTGCCAGCAGCCAGGGTCCAAGCGGGGGGGCCGGAACAGATACGCAGTATTTT	CASSQGPSGGAGTDTQYF
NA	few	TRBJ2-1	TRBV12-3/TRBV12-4	TGTGCCAGCTGGGGGATAGCGAGCTCCTACAATGAGCAGTTCTTC	CASWGIASSYNEQFF
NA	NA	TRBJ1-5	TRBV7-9	TGTGCCAGCAGCCTATGGACCCCCTCGGGCAATCAGCCCCAGCATTTT	CASSLWTPSGNQPQHF
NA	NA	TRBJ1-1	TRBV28	TGTGCCAGCAGTGCGATCGACACTGAAGCTTTCTTT	CASSAIDTEAFF
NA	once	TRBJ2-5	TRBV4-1	TGCGCCAGCAGCCCTTACCTTACAGGGAGAGGAGGCCAAGAGACCCAGTACTTC	CASSPYLTGRGGQETQYF
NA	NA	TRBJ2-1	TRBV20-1	TGCAGTGCTGGAAGGGGGGTTCCCTACAATGAGCAGTTCTTC	CSAGRGVPYNEQFF
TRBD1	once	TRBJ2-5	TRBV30	TGTGCCTGGAGTCAACCCGGACAGGGTCGAAAGACCCAGTACTTC	CAWSQPGQGRKTQYF
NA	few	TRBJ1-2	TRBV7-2	TGTGCCAGCAGCTTAGCAGGGCAGCCCGGCTACACCTTC	CASSLAGQPGYTF
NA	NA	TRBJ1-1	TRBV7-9	TGTGCCAGCAGCTTGGGCAGCGCGAACACTGAAGCTTTCTTT	CASSLGSANTEAFF
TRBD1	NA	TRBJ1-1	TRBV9	TGTGCCAGCTCCACCGGGACAGTGAACACTAAAGCTTTCTTT	CASSTGTVNTKAFF
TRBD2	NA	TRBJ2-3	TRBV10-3	TGTGCCATCAGTGAGGATCGTTGGGGCGGGGGGGCCGTAGATACGCAGTATTTT	CAISEDRWGGGAVDTQYF
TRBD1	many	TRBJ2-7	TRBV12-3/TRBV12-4	TGTGCCAGCACCAGATCTATTACAGGGGGAGAGCAGTACTTC	CASTRSITGGEQYF
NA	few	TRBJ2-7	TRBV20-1	TGCAGTGCCATCCGGGGGGCCAACCCCTACGAGCAGTACTTC	CSAIRGANPYEQYF
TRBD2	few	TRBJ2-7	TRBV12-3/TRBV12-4	TGTGCCAGCAGTACCGGGACTAGCGGGTCCTACAATGAGCAGTACTTC	CASSTGTSGSYNEQYF
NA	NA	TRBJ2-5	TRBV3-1	TGTGCCAGCAGCAAAGGGGGAACGGATGAGACCCAGTACTTC	CASSKGGTDETQYF
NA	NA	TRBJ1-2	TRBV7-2	TGTGCCAACAGCCCTACGATGACAGGCCTCTATGGCTACACCTTC	CANSPTMTGLYGYTF
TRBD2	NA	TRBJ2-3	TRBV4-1	TGCGCCAGCAGCCAAGAAGGGTTAGCGGGGGGGCCAGATACGCAGTATTTT	CASSQEGLAGGPDTQYF
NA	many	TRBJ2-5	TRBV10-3	TGTGCCATCAGCGCCGAAGAATATTTGACCCAGTACTTC	CAISAEEYLTQYF
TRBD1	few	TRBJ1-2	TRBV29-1	TGCAGCGTTGAAACCGGGACAGGGCGAAATGGCTACACCTTC	CSVETGTGRNGYTF
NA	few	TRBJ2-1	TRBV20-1	TGCAGTGCTAACCCTCCGGGCCCTTCCTACAATGAGCAGTTCTTC	CSANPPGPSYNEQFF
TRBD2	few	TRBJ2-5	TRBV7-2	TGTGCCAGCAGCTTAGAGCGAGCGGGGGGCCGAGAGACCCAGTACTTC	CASSLERAGGRETQYF
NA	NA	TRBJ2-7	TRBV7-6	TGTGCCAGCAGCGTAGCCGCGACCTACGAGCAGTACTTC	CASSVAATYEQYF
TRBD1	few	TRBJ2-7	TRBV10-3	TGTGCCATCAGTGAGTCCCAGGGGGCTGGGTACGAGCAGTACTTC	CAISESQGAGYEQYF
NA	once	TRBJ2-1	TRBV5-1	TGCGCCAGCAGCTTGAATGACAGAGACGAAGGGCAGTTCTTC	CASSLNDRDEGQFF
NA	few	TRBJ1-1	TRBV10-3	TGTGCCATCAGTGAGTCGACGGAAAACACTGAAGCTTTCTTT	CAISESTENTEAFF
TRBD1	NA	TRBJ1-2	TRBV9	TGTGCCAGCAGCGCGATGAGGGGGCAGGGCTACACCTTC	CASSAMRGQGYTF
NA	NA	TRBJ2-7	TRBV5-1	TGCGCCAGCAGCTTGGGGCCAAACGTAAACTACGAGCAGTACTTC	CASSLGPNVNYEQYF
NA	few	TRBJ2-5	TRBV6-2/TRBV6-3	TGTGCCAGCAGTCCCAGGGGAGCTACCTCGGAGCAGTACTTC	CASSPRGATSEQYF
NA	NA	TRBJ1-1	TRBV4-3	TGCGCCAGCAGCCAAATTAGACAGTTGAACACTGAAGCTTTCTTT	CASSQIRQLNTEAFF
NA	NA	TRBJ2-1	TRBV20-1	TGCAGTGCTAGGGGACTCGGGGAGAATGAGCAGTTCTTC	CSARGLGENEQFF
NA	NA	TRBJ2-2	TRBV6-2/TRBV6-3	TGTGCCAGCAGTTACCGGAATGCGGCGACCGGGGAGCTGTTTTTT	CASSYRNAATGELFF
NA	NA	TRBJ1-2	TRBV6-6	TGTGCCAGCAGTTACCTGGGGGCTCCAGAGGGTGGCTACACCTTC	CASSYLGAPEGGYTF
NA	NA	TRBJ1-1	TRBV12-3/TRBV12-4	TGTGCCAGCAGTTTAGGGGCCACACTGAACACTGAAGCTTTCTTT	CASSLGATLNTEAFF
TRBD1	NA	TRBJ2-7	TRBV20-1	TGCAGTGCTCGCGGGACAGGGAGAAGCTCCTACGAGCAGTACTTC	CSARGTGRSSYEQYF
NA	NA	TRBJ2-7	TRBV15	TGTGCCACCAGCAGAGGTGGGCAGGGGCCTGACAATGAGCAGTACTTC	CATSRGGQGPDNEQYF
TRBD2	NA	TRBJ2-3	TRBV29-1	TGCAGCGTCAGCGGGGGACTGAGCACAGATACGCAGTATTTT	CSVSGGLSTDTQYF
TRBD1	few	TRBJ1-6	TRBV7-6	TGTGCCAGCAGCCTACAGGGGGCGAATTCACCCCTCCACTTT	CASSLQGANSPLHF
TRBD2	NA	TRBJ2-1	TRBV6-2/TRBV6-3	TGTGCCAGCAGTTACCCAGCGGGGGGCCCTGAGCAGTTCTTC	CASSYPAGGPEQFF
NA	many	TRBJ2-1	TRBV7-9	TGTGCCAGCAGCCGTACAGAAGTCTCCTACAATGAGCAGTTCTTC	CASSRTEVSYNEQFF
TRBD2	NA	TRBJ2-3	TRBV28	TGTGCCAGCAGTTTCAATAGCCCGAGCGGGGAAGATACGCAGTATTTT	CASSFNSPSGEDTQYF
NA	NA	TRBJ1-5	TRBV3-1	TGTGCCAGCGGCCAGGCGGGGAATCAGCCCCAGCATTTT	CASGQAGNQPQHF
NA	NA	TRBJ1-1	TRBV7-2	TGTGCCAGCAGCTTAACCGGGGGGCAGGGCACTGAAGCTTTCTTT	CASSLTGGQGTEAFF